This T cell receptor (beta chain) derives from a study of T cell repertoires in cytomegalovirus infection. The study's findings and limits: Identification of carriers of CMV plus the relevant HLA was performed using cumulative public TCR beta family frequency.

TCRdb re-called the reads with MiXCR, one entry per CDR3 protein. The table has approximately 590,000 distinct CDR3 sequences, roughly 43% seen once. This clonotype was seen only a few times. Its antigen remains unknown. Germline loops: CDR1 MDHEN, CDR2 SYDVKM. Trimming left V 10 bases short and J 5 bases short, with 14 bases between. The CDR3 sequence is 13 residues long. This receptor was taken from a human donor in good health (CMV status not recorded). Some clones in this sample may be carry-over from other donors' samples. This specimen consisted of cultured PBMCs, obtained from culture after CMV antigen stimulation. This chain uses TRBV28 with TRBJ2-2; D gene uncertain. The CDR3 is CATRTVGTGELFF. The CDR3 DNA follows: TGTGCCACCAGGACGGTGGGGACCGGGGAGCTGTTTTTT.